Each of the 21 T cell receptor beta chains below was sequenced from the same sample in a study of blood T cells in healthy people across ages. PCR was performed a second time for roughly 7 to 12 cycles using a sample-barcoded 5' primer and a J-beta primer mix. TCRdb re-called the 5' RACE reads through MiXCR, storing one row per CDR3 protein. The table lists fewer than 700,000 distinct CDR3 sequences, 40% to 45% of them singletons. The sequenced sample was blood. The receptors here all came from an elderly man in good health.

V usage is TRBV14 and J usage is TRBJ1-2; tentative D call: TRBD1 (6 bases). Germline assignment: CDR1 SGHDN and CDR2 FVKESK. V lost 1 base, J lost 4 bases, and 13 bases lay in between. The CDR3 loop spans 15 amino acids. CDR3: CASSQVGRGIYGYTF. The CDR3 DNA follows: TGTGCCAGCAGCCAAGTCGGCAGGGGTATCTATGGCTACACCTTC.

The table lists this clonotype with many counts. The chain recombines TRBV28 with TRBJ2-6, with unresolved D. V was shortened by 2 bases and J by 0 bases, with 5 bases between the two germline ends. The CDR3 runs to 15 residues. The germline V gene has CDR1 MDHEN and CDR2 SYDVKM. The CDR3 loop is CASSLPGSGANVLTF. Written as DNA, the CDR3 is TGTGCCAGCAGTTTACCCGGCTCTGGGGCCAACGTCCTGACTTTC.

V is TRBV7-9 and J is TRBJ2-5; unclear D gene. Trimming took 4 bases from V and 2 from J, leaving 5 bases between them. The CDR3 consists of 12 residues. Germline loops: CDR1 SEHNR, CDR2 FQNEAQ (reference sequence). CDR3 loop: CASSYIQETQYF. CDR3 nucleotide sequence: TGTGCCAGCAGCTACATTCAAGAGACCCAGTACTTC.

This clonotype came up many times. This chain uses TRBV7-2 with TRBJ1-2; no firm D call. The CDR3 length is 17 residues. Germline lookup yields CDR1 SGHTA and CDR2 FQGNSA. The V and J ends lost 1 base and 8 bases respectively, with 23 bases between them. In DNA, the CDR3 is TGTGCCAGCAGCTTAGTGGGCGCATTTACAGCCTTGGGAGGCTACACCTTC. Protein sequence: CASSLVGAFTALGGYTF.

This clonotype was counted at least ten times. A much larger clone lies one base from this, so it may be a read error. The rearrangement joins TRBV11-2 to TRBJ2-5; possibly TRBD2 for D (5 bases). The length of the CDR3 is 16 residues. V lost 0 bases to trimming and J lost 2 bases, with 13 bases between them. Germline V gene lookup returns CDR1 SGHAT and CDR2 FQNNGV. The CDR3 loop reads CASSLEGQRKQETQYF. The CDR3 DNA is TGTGCCAGCAGCTTAGAAGGGCAGCGGAAGCAAGAGACCCAGTACTTC. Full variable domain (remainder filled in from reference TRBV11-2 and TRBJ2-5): EAGVAQSPRYKIIEKRQSVAFWCNPISGHATLYWYQQILGQGPKLLIQFQNNGVVDDSQLPKDRFSAERLKGVDSTLKIQPAKLEDSAVYLCASSLEGQRKQETQYFGPGTRLLVL.

The CDR3 is CASSEGQEGLPEAFF. CDR3 in DNA: TGTGCCAGCAGTGAAGGCCAGGAGGGTTTACCTGAAGCTTTCTTT. The V gene is TRBV2, the J gene TRBJ1-1, with D hard to call. The V gene's germline CDR1 is SNHLY and CDR2 FYNNEI. CDR3 length equals 15 residues. Trimming took off 1 base at V and 6 bases at J, with 15 bases between the two ends.

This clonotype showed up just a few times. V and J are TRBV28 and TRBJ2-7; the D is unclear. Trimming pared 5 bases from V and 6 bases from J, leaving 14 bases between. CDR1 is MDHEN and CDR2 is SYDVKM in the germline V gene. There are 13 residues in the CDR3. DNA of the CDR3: TGTGCCAGCAGTCTTATTGCCCCATCCGAGCAGTACTTC. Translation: CASSLIAPSEQYF.

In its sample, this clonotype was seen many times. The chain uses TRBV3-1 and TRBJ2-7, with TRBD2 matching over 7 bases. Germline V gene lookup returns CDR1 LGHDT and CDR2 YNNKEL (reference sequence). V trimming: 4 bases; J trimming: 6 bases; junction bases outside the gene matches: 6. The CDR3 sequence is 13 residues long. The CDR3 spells CASSRGRGIEQYF. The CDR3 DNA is TGTGCCAGCAGCCGTGGGCGGGGGATCGAGCAGTACTTC.

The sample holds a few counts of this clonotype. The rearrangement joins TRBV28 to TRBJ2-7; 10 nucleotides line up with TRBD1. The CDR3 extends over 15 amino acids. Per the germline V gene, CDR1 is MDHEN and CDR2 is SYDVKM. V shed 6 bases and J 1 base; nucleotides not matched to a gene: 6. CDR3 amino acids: CASRPWTGGSYEQYF. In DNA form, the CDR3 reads TGTGCCAGCAGACCTTGGACAGGGGGTTCCTACGAGCAGTACTTC.

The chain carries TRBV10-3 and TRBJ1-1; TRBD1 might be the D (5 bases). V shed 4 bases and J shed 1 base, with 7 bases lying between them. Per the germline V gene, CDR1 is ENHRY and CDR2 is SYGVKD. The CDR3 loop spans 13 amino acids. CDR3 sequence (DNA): TGTGCCATCAGTGGACAGAGGAACACTGAAGCTTTCTTT. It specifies CAISGQRNTEAFF.

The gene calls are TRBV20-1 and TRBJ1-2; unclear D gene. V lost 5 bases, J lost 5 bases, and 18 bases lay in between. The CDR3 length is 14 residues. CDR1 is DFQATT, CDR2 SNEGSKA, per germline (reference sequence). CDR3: CSARPTTGSYGYTF. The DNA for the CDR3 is TGCAGTGCTCGACCTACTACGGGAAGTTATGGCTACACCTTC.

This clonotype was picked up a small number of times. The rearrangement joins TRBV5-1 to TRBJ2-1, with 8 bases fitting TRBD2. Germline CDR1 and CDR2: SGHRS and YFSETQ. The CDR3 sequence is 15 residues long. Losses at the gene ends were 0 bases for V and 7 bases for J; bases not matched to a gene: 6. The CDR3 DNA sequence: TGCGCCAGCAGCTTGGGTGTGGCGGGAGGTAATGAGCAGTTCTTC. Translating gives CASSLGVAGGNEQFF.

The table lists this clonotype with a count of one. CDR3: CASKTGGSDTQYF. In nucleotides, the CDR3 is TGTGCCAGCAAAACAGGGGGTTCAGATACGCAGTATTTT. V gene TRBV6-2 or TRBV6-3 combines with J gene TRBJ2-3; 8 nucleotides line up with TRBD1. Unmatched junction bases numbered 4, after V lost 7 bases and J lost 4 bases. CDR3 length: 13 residues. The V gene's germline CDR1 is MNHEY and CDR2 SVGEGT.

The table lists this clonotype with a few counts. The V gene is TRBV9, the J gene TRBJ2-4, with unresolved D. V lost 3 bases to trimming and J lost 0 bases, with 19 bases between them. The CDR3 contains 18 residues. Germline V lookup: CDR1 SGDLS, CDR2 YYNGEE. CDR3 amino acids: CASSAEPQKPGAKNIQYF. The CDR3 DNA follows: TGTGCCAGCAGCGCAGAACCTCAGAAACCTGGAGCCAAAAACATTCAGTACTTC. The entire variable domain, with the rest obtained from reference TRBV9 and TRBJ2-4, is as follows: DSGVTQTPKHLITATGQRVTLRCSPRSGDLSVYWYQQSLDQGLQFLIQYYNGEERAKGNILERFSAQQFPDLHSELNLSSLELGDSALYFCASSAEPQKPGAKNIQYFGAGTRLSVL.

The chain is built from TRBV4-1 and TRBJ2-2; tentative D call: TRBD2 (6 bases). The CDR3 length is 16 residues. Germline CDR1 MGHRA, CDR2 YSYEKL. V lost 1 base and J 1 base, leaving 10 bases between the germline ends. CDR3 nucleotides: TGCGCCAGCAGCCAAGTACGGGGGAGGAACACCGGGGAGCTGTTTTTT. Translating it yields CASSQVRGRNTGELFF.

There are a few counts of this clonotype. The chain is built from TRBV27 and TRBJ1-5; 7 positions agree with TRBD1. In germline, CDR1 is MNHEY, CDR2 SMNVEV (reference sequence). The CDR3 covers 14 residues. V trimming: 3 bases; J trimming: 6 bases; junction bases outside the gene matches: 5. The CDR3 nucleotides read TGTGCCAGCAGTTTCCGACAGGGAGGTCAGCCCCAGCATTTT. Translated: CASSFRQGGQPQHF.

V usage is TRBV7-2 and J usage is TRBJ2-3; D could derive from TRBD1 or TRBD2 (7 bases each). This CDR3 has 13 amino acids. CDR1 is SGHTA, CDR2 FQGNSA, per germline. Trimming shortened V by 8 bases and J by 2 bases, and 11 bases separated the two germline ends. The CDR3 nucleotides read TGTGCCAGCGGGAGGGGGCTCACAGATACGCAGTATTTT. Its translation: CASGRGLTDTQYF. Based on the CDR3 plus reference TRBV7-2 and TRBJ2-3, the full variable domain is GAGVSQSPSNKVTEKGKDVELRCDPISGHTALYWYRQSLGQGLEFLIYFQGNSAPDKSGLPSDRFSAERTGGSVSTLTIQRTQQEDSAVYLCASGRGLTDTQYFGPGTRLTVL.

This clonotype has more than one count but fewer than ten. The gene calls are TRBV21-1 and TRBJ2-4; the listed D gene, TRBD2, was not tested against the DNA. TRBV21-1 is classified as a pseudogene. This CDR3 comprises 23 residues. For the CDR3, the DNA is TGTGCCAGCAGCAAAGTAGGGACTAGCGGGAGGGCCACGGCGGATTTAGCCAAAAACATTCAGTACTTC. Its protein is CASSKVGTSGRATADLAKNIQYF.

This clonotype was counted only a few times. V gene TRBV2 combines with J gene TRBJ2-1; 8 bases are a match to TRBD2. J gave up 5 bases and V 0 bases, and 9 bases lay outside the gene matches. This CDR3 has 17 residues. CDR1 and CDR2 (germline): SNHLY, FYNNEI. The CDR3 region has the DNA TGTGCCAGCAGTGAAGCGCGAGTGGCGGGAGGCAACAATGAGCAGTTCTTC. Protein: CASSEARVAGGNNEQFF.

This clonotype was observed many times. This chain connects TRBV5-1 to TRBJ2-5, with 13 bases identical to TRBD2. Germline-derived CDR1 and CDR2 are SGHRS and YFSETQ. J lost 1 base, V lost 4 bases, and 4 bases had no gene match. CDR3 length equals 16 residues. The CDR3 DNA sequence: TGCGCCAGCAGCGCTGGACTAGCGGGGGCCCAAGAGACCCAGTACTTC. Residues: CASSAGLAGAQETQYF.

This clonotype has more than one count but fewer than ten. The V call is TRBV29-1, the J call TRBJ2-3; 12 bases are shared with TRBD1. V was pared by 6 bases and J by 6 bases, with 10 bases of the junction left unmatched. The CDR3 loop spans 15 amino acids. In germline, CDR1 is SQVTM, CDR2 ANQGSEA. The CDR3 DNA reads TGCAGCGTGGATAACCGGGACAGGGGGCTGGATACGCAGTATTTT. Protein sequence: CSVDNRDRGLDTQYF.